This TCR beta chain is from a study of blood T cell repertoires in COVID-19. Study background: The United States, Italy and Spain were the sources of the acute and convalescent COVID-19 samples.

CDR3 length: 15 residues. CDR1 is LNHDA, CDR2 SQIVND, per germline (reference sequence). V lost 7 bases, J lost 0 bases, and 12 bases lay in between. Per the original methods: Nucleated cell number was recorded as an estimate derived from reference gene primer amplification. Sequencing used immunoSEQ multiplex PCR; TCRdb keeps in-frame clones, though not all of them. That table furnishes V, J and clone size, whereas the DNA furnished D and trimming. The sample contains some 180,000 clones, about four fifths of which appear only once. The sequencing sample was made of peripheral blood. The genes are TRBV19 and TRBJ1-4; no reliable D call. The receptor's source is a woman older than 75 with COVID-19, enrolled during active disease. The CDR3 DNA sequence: TGTGCCAGTATGGGCCTAACCACAACTAATGAAAAACTGTTTTTT. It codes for CASMGLTTTNEKLFF. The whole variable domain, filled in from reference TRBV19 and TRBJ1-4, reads DGGITQSPKYLFRKEGQNVTLSCEQNLNHDAMYWYRQDPGQGLRLIYYSQIVNDFQKGDIAEGYSVSREKKESFPLTVTSAQKNPTAFYLCASMGLTTTNEKLFFGSGTQLSVL.